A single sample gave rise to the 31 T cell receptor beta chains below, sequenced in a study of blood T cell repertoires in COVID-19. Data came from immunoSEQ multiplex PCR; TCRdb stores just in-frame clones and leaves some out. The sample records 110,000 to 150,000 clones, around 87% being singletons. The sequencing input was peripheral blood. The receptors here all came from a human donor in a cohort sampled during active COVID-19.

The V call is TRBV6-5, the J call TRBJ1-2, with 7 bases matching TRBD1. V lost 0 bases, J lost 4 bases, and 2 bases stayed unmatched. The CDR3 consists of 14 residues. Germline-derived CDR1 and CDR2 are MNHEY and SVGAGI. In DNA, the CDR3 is TGTGCCAGCAGTTACTCGTACAGGGGCTATGGCTACACCTTC. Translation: CASSYSYRGYGYTF.

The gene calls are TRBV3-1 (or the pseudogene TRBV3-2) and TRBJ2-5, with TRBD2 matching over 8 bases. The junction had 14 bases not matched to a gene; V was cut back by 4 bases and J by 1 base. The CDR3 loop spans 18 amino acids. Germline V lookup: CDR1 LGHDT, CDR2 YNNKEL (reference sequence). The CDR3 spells CASSPKTLGGRSQETQYF. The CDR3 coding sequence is TGTGCCAGCAGCCCGAAGACCCTTGGCGGGAGGTCCCAAGAGACCCAGTACTTC.

The CDR3 here is CASSADGTGIEKLFF. DNA of the CDR3: TGTGCCAGCAGTGCAGACGGGACAGGGATTGAAAAACTGTTTTTT. This chain connects TRBV2 to TRBJ1-4; the match to TRBD1 covers 9 bases. The CDR3 covers 15 residues. Trimming took 4 bases from V and 7 from J; bases not matched to a gene: 7. Germline CDR1 and CDR2: SNHLY and FYNNEI.

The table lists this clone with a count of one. CDR3 sequence reads: CASSSGQGFYNEQFF. CDR3 DNA: TGCGCCAGCAGCTCGGGACAGGGTTTCTACAATGAGCAGTTCTTC. V is TRBV5-1 and J is TRBJ2-1; 9 bases map to TRBD1. The CDR3 consists of 15 residues. CDR1 and CDR2 (germline): SGHRS, YFSETQ. With V trimmed by 3 bases and J by 3 bases, 4 bases remained unmatched.

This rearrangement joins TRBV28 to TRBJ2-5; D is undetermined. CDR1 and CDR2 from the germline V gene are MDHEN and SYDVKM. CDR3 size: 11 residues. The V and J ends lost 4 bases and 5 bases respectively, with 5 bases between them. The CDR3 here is CASSSSETQYF. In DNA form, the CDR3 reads TGTGCCAGCAGTTCCTCGGAGACCCAGTACTTC.

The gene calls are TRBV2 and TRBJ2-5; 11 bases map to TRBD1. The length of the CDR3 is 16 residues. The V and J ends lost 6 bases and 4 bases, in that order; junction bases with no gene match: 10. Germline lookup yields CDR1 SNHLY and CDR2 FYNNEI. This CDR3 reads CASRARTGGSGETQYF. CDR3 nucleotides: TGTGCCAGCAGAGCAAGGACAGGGGGCTCAGGAGAGACCCAGTACTTC.

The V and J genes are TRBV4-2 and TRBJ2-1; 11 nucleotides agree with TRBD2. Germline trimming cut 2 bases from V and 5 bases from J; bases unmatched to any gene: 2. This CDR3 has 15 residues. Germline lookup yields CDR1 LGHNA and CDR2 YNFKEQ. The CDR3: CASSQIAGGDNEQFF. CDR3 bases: TGTGCCAGCAGCCAAATAGCGGGGGGGGACAATGAGCAGTTCTTC.

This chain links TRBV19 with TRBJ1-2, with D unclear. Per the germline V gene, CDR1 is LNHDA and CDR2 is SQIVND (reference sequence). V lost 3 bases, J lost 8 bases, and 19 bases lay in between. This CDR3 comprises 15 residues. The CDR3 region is CASSIIRPGFQGYTF. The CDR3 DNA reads TGTGCCAGTAGTATTATAAGACCGGGTTTTCAAGGCTACACCTTC.

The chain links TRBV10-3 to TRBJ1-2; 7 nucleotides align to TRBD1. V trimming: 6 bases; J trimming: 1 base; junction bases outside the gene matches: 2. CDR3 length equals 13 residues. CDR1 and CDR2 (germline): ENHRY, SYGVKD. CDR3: CAISGDSNYGYTF. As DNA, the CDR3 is TGTGCCATCAGCGGGGACAGTAACTATGGCTACACCTTC.

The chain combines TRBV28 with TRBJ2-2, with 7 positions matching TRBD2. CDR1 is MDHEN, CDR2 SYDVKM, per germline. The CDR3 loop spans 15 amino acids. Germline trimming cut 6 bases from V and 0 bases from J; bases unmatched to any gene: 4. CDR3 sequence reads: CASRLAGANTGELFF. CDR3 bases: TGTGCCAGCAGATTAGCGGGTGCGAACACCGGGGAGCTGTTTTTT.

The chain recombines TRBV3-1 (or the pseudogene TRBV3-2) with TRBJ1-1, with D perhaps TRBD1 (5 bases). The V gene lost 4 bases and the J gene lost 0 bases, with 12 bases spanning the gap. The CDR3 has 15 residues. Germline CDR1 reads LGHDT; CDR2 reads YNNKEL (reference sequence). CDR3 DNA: TGTGCCAGCAGCCCCTCCAGGGCCATGAACACTGAAGCTTTCTTT. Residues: CASSPSRAMNTEAFF.

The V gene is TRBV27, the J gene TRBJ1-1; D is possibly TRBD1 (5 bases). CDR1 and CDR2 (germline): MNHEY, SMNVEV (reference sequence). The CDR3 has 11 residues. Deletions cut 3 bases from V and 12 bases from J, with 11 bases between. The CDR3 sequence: CASSFPGGTFF. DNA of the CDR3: TGTGCCAGCAGTTTCCCCGGGGGGACTTTCTTT.

The CDR3 bases are TGTGCCAGCAGCTTACAAGCGGGAAGAGATACGCAGTATTTT. Amino acid sequence: CASSLQAGRDTQYF. J is TRBJ2-3 and V is TRBV7-8; 7 bases are a match to TRBD2. Germline CDR1 SGHVS, CDR2 FQNEAQ. The J segment lost 5 bases and the V segment lost 2 bases, leaving 4 bases of the junction unmatched. The CDR3 totals 14 residues. Complete variable domain (other parts from reference TRBV7-8 and TRBJ2-3): GAGVSQSPRYKVAKRGQDVALRCDPISGHVSLFWYQQALGQGPEFLTYFQNEAQLDKSGLPSDRFFAERPEGSVSTLKIQRTQQEDSAVYLCASSLQAGRDTQYFGPGTRLTVL.

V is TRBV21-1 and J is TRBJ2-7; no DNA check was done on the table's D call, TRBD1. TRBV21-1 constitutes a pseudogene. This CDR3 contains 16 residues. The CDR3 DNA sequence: TGTGCCAGCAGCCCCCAAACAGGGAGCAGCTCCTACGAGCAGTACTTC. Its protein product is CASSPQTGSSSYEQYF.

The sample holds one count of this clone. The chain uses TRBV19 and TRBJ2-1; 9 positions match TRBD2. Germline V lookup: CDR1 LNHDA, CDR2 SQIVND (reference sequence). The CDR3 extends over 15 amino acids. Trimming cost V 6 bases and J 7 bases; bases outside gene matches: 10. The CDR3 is CASRVGRGGVNEQFF. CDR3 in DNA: TGTGCCAGTAGAGTCGGGCGGGGGGGAGTTAATGAGCAGTTCTTC.

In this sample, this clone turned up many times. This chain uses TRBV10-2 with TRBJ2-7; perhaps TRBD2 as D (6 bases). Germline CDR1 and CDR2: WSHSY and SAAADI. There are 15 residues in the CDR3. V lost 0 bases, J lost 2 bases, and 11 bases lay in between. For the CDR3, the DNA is TGCGCCAGCAGTGAGTCGGGGGGACCCGCCTACGAGCAGTACTTC. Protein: CASSESGGPAYEQYF.

CDR3 protein: CASSQDKQGAGETQYF. The CDR3 DNA reads TGTGCCAGCAGCCAAGACAAACAGGGGGCAGGAGAGACCCAGTACTTC. The chain uses TRBV4-2 and TRBJ2-5, with 9 bases identical to TRBD1. J was trimmed by 4 bases and V by 0 bases; bases with no gene match: 6. Per germline, CDR1 LGHNA and CDR2 YNFKEQ. The CDR3 has 16 amino acids.

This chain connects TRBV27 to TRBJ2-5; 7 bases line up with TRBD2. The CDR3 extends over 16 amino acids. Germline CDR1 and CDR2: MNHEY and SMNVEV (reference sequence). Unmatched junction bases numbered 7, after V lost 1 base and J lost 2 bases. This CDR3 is CASSLYSGGGQETQYF. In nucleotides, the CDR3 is TGTGCCAGCAGTTTATATTCCGGGGGAGGGCAAGAGACCCAGTACTTC.

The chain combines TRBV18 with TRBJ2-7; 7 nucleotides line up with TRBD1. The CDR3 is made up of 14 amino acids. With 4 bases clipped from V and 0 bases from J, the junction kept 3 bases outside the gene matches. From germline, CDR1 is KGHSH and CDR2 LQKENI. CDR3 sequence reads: CASSRQGSSYEQYF. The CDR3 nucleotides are TGTGCCAGCTCACGACAGGGCAGCTCCTACGAGCAGTACTTC.

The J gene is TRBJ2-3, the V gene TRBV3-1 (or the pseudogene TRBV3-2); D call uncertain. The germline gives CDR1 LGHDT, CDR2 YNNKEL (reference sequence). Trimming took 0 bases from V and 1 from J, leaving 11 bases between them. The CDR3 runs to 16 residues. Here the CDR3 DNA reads TGTGCCAGCAGCCAAGATATACGGGTCCGCACAGATACGCAGTATTTT. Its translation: CASSQDIRVRTDTQYF.

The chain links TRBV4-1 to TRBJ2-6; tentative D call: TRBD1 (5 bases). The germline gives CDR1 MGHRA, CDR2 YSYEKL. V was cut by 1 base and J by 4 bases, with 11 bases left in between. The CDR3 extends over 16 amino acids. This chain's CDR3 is CASSQGPGHGANVLTF. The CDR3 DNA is TGCGCCAGCAGCCAAGGGCCAGGGCACGGGGCCAACGTCCTGACTTTC.

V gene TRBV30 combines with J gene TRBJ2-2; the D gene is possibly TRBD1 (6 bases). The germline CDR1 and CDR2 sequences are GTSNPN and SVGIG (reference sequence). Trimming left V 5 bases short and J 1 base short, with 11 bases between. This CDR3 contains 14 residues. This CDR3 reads CAWAGTLNTGELFF. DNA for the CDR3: TGTGCCTGGGCCGGGACACTGAACACCGGGGAGCTGTTTTTT. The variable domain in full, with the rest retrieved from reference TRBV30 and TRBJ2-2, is SQTIHQWPATLVQPVGSPLSLECTVEGTSNPNLYWYRQAAGRGLQLLFYSVGIGQISSEVPQNLSASRPQDRQFILSSKKLLLSDSGFYLCAWAGTLNTGELFFGEGSRLTVL.

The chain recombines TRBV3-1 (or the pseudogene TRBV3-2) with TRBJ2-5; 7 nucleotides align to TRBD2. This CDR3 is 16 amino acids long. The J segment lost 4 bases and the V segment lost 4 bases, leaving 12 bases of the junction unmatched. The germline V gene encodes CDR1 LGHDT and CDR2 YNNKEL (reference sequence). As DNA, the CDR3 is TGTGCCAGCAGCCTCACGATGGGGGGGGATCTAGAGACCCAGTACTTC. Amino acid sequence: CASSLTMGGDLETQYF.

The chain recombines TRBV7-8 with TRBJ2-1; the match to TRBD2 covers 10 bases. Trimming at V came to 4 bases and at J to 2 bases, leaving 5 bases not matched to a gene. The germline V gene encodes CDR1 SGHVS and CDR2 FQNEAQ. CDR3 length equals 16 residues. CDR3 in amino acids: CASSSQREGPYNEQFF. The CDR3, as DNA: TGTGCCAGCAGCTCCCAGCGGGAGGGCCCCTACAATGAGCAGTTCTTC.

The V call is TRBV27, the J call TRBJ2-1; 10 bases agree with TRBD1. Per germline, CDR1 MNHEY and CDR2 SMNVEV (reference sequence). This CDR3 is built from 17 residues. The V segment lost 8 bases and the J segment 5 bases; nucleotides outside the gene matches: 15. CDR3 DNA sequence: TGTGCCAGCCGTTCTAGACCGGGACAGGGGACAAACAATGAGCAGTTCTTC. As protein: CASRSRPGQGTNNEQFF.

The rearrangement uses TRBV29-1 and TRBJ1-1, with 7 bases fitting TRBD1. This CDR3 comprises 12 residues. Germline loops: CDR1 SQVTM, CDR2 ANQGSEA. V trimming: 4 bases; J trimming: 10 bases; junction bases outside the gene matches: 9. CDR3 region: CSVGGGASRAFF. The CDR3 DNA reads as TGCAGCGTTGGAGGGGGCGCATCTCGAGCTTTCTTT.

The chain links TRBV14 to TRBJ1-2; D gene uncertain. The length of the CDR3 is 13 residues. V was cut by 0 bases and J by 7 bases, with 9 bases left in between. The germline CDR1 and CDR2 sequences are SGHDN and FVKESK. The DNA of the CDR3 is TGTGCCAGCAGCCAAGATTTTGGAGGTGGCTACACCTTC. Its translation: CASSQDFGGGYTF.

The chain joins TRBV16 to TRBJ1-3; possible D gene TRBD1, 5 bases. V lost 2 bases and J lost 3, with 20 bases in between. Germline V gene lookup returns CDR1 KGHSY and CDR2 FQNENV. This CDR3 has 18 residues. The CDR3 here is CASSQPGPGGRGGNTIYF. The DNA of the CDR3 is TGTGCCAGCAGCCAACCCGGCCCGGGGGGTCGAGGTGGAAACACCATATATTTT.

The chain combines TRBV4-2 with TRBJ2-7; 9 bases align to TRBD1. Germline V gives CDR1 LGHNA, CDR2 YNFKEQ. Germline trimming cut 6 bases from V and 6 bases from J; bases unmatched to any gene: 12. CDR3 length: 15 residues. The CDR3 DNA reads TGTGCCAGCAGGGAACCGGGACAGGGTTTAGGCGAGCAGTACTTC. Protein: CASREPGQGLGEQYF.

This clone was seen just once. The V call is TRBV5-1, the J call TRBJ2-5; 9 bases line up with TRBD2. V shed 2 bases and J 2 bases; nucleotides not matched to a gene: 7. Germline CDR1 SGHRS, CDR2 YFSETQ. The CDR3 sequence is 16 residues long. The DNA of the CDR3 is TGCGCCAGCAGCTTTGCCCCGGGACTAGCACAAGAGACCCAGTACTTC. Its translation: CASSFAPGLAQETQYF.

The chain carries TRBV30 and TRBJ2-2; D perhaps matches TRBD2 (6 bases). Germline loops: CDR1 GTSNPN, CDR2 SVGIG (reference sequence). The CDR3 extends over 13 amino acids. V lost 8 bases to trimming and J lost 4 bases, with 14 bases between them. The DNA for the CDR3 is TGTGCCCTAGAGTGGCGGGGCACCGGGGAGCTGTTTTTT. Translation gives CALEWRGTGELFF.